The present T cell receptor beta chain was sequenced within a study of cytomegalovirus exposure and HLA in healthy donors. Findings and caveats of the study: The study put some 150 TCR beta chains on its list as cytomegalovirus-associated.

Only in-frame clones appear in the TCRdb table, and some are missing; sequencing was by immunoSEQ multiplex PCR. The sample has tens of thousands of clones; just under 95% are singletons. Germline V gene data show CDR1 as MNHNY and CDR2 as SVGAGI (reference sequence). This CDR3 has 15 residues. V lost 4 bases and J lost 5; bases outside the gene matches: 5. Concerning this clone itself: Its antigen is not known.

This sequence joins TRBV6-6 and TRBJ2-2, with 9 positions matching TRBD1. This clonotype was sampled from a young woman in good health and CMV-seropositive. The sample taken for sequencing was PBMCs. The CDR3, as DNA: TGTGCCAGCAGTTCCACAGGGGGCAGGACCGGGGAGCTGTTTTTT. Translating it yields CASSSTGGRTGELFF.